Following are 22 T cell receptor beta chains from one sample sequenced in a study of T cells after yellow fever vaccination. MiXCR was run by TCRdb on the 5' RACE reads, yielding one entry per CDR3 protein. The sample carries some 170,000 distinct CDR3 sequences, about a tenth recorded once. The specimen comprised CD8+ T cells sorted from PBMCs, sampled 45 days after the yellow fever booster vaccination. The origin of the receptors is a man aged 18 to 29 who received the YFV17D yellow fever vaccine.

This clonotype has just a few counts. J is TRBJ1-6 and V is TRBV11-2; 12 bases agree with TRBD1. In germline, CDR1 is SGHAT, CDR2 FQNNGV. V shed 8 bases and J 6 bases; nucleotides not matched to a gene: 11. This CDR3 is built from 17 residues. Here the CDR3 reads CASGEGGQGAFNSPLHF. Here the CDR3 DNA reads TGTGCCAGCGGAGAGGGGGGACAGGGGGCCTTTAATTCACCCCTCCACTTT.

J is TRBJ2-1 and V is TRBV12-3 or TRBV12-4, with D tentatively TRBD1 (5 bases). The V and J ends lost 6 bases and 8 bases respectively, with 14 bases between them. The CDR3 has 13 amino acids. CDR3 protein: CASSGNRFHEQFF. CDR3 coding DNA: TGTGCCAGCAGCGGAAACAGGTTCCATGAGCAGTTCTTC.

The chain uses TRBV7-6 and TRBJ2-7; the D gene is possibly TRBD1 (6 bases). CDR1 SGHVS and CDR2 FNYEAQ come from the germline V gene. CDR3 length: 13 residues. Trimming stripped 1 base from V and 6 bases from J, with 10 bases between. The DNA of the CDR3 is TGTGCCAGCAGCTTAGGGCAGGGGCTCGAGCAGTACGTC. This gives the protein CASSLGQGLEQYV.

Ten or more counts support this clonotype. One end of the junction fails to match germline, which may point to a read error. This chain uses TRBV5-5 with TRBJ1-3; tentative D call: TRBD1 (6 bases). CDR3 length: 17 residues. CDR1 and CDR2 (germline): SGHKS, YYEKEE (reference sequence). The CDR3 nucleotides are TGTGCCAGCAGCACCCACCCGCCGCAGGGGTCTGAAAACACCATATATTTT. Amino acids: CASSTHPPQGSENTIYF.

This clonotype was detected only a few times. The rearrangement joins TRBV5-1 to TRBJ2-3; weak D call: TRBD2 (5 bases). The V gene lost 1 base and the J gene lost 5 bases, with 11 bases spanning the gap. The CDR3 has 14 residues. CDR1 and CDR2 (germline): SGHRS, YFSETQ. CDR3 nucleotides: TGCGCCAGCAGCTTGAGAGGGAAGGGAGATACGCAGTATTTT. Amino acids: CASSLRGKGDTQYF.

This clonotype was detected a few times. J is TRBJ2-3 and V is TRBV9; 11 positions match TRBD2. After removal of 4 bases from V and 2 bases from J, the junction contained 9 bases not matched to a gene. CDR1 and CDR2 (germline): SGDLS, YYNGEE. The CDR3 is 17 residues long. CDR3 protein: CASSIPTSGGVTDTQYF. The CDR3 DNA reads as TGTGCCAGCAGCATCCCAACTAGCGGGGGAGTCACAGATACGCAGTATTTT.

This CDR3 is CASSQGGRVEIYEQYF. The CDR3 bases are TGTGCCAGCAGCCAAGGGGGCAGGGTAGAGATCTACGAGCAGTACTTC. The chain recombines TRBV4-2 with TRBJ2-7, with D perhaps TRBD1 (5 bases). CDR1 and CDR2 (germline): LGHNA, YNFKEQ. The CDR3 consists of 16 residues. V shed 1 base and J shed 3 bases, with 16 bases lying between them.

This clonotype came up many times. This rearrangement joins TRBV6-2 or TRBV6-3 to TRBJ1-1, with D tentatively TRBD1 (6 bases). CDR1 is MNHEY and CDR2 is SVGEGT in the germline V gene. The CDR3 is 15 amino acids. The V gene lost 5 bases and the J gene lost 0 bases, with 13 bases spanning the gap. The CDR3 bases are TGTGCCAGCAGTAGCTTTGGGGGCCTGAACACTGAAGCTTTCTTT. This encodes CASSSFGGLNTEAFF.

J is TRBJ2-5 and V is TRBV2; possibly TRBD1 for D (6 bases). This CDR3 contains 12 residues. The germline V and J ends were trimmed by 2 bases and 6 bases, with 7 bases remaining between them. The germline CDR1 and CDR2 sequences are SNHLY and FYNNEI. CDR3 in amino acids: CASSEQGQTQYF. CDR3 bases: TGTGCCAGCAGTGAACAGGGGCAGACCCAGTACTTC.

The chain combines TRBV4-1 with TRBJ2-5; tentative D call: TRBD2 (6 bases). From germline, CDR1 is MGHRA and CDR2 YSYEKL. This CDR3 spans 14 amino acids. The V and J ends lost 4 bases and 4 bases respectively, with 13 bases between them. CDR3 residues: CASSPPEGGETQYF. In DNA, the CDR3 is TGCGCCAGCAGCCCCCCGGAGGGAGGAGAGACCCAGTACTTC.

This clonotype has just a few counts. V usage is TRBV5-1 and J usage is TRBJ2-7, with D possibly being TRBD1 (6 bases). Per the germline V gene, CDR1 is SGHRS and CDR2 is YFSETQ. The V end lost 7 bases, the J end lost 3 bases, and 11 bases lay between the germline ends. This CDR3 has 12 amino acids. The CDR3 protein is CASRSDSYEQYF. For the CDR3, the DNA is TGCGCCAGCCGCTCGGACAGCTACGAGCAGTACTTC.

This clonotype has just a few counts. The V gene is TRBV6-6, the J gene TRBJ2-1; D remains unclear. This CDR3 is built from 15 residues. V lost 0 bases, J lost 6 bases, and 12 bases lay in between. The germline gives CDR1 MNHNY, CDR2 SVGAGI (reference sequence). The CDR3 here is CASSYSVRVLNEQFF. Here the CDR3 DNA reads TGTGCCAGCAGTTACTCGGTCCGCGTACTCAATGAGCAGTTCTTC.

V is TRBV20-1 and J is TRBJ2-5; TRBD2 matches at 13 bases. CDR3 size: 17 residues. V was clipped by 3 bases and J by 7 bases; unmatched bases: 14. From germline, CDR1 is DFQATT and CDR2 SNEGSKA (reference sequence). Written as DNA, the CDR3 is TGCAGTGCTAGCGAACTTAGACTAGCGGGGGGCGCAGGGACCCAGTACTTC. This gives the protein CSASELRLAGGAGTQYF.

The gene calls are TRBV7-9 and TRBJ2-7; D is possibly TRBD2 (5 bases). Germline V gene data show CDR1 as SEHNR and CDR2 as FQNEAQ (reference sequence). Between the trimmed V and J ends, which lost 5 bases and 4 bases, there was a span of 12 bases. The CDR3 runs 13 residues. The CDR3 nucleotides are TGTGCCAGCAGCCGTGCCGGGGTTTACGAGCAGTACTTC. The encoded protein is CASSRAGVYEQYF.

This chain uses TRBV10-3 with TRBJ2-3; D is perhaps TRBD2 (5 bases). Germline CDR1 and CDR2: ENHRY and SYGVKD. With 0 bases removed from V and 2 bases from J, the gap between germline ends came to 12 bases. The CDR3 covers 16 residues. The CDR3: CAISESLGSYTDTQYF. DNA of the CDR3: TGTGCCATCAGTGAGTCACTAGGGTCCTACACAGATACGCAGTATTTT.

V is TRBV28 and J is TRBJ2-5; D call uncertain. This CDR3 is built from 12 residues. Germline CDR1 MDHEN, CDR2 SYDVKM. The V gene lost 2 bases and the J gene lost 5 bases, with 6 bases spanning the gap. The CDR3, as DNA: TGTGCCAGCAGTTTAATAGGCGAGACCCAGTACTTC. It encodes CASSLIGETQYF.

This clonotype was found a few times. V is TRBV4-3 and J is TRBJ2-1; D call uncertain. CDR1 LGHNA and CDR2 YSLEER come from the germline V gene. Trimming cost V 0 bases and J 5 bases, with 5 bases left between them. CDR3 length equals 13 residues. DNA of the CDR3: TGCGCCAGCAGCCAAGATTCGGACAATGAGCAGTTCTTC. Amino acid sequence: CASSQDSDNEQFF.

This clonotype was seen a few times. The V call is TRBV6-5, the J call TRBJ2-1, with 13 bases matching TRBD2. The CDR3 totals 16 residues. Germline CDR1 and CDR2: MNHEY and SVGAGI. Unmatched junction bases numbered 8, after V lost 2 bases and J lost 10 bases. CDR3 nucleotide sequence: TGTGCCAGCAGTTACGGGATACTAGCGGGGGGGATGGAGCAGTTCTTC. This translates into CASSYGILAGGMEQFF.

This chain joins TRBV5-1 and TRBJ2-7; the match to TRBD1 covers 7 bases. The CDR3 runs 13 residues. Germline lookup yields CDR1 SGHRS and CDR2 YFSETQ. Losses at the gene ends were 4 bases for V and 6 bases for J; bases not matched to a gene: 7. CDR3 coding DNA: TGCGCCAGCAGCCTTACAGGGGCCCGCGAGCAGTACTTC. Translated: CASSLTGAREQYF.

This clonotype was seen a handful of times. J is TRBJ1-1 and V is TRBV29-1; D gene ambiguous. This CDR3 is 13 amino acids long. The germline CDR1 and CDR2 sequences are SQVTM and ANQGSEA. Trimming left V 3 bases short and J 0 bases short, with 8 bases between. CDR3 sequence: CSVEGVMNTEAFF. The CDR3 DNA follows: TGCAGCGTTGAGGGAGTCATGAACACTGAAGCTTTCTTT. Full variable domain (missing parts from reference TRBV29-1 and TRBJ1-1): SAVISQKPSRDICQRGTSLTIQCQVDSQVTMMFWYRQQPGQSLTLIATANQGSEATYESGFVIDKFPISRPNLTFSTLTVSNMSPEDSSIYLCSVEGVMNTEAFFGQGTRLTVV.

V usage is TRBV4-1 and J usage is TRBJ1-5, with D possibly matching TRBD1 (6 bases). Between the trimmed V and J ends, which lost 8 bases and 6 bases, there was a span of 17 bases. Germline CDR1 is MGHRA and CDR2 is YSYEKL. CDR3 size: 14 residues. CDR3 region: CASSKGGLSQPQHF. The CDR3 bases are TGCGCCAGCTCGAAGGGGGGATTAAGTCAGCCCCAGCATTTT.

The chain combines TRBV30 with TRBJ1-2; the D gene is possibly TRBD1 (6 bases). The CDR3 runs to 12 residues. The V and J ends lost 1 base and 12 bases respectively, with 15 bases between them. Germline-derived CDR1 and CDR2 are GTSNPN and SVGIG (reference sequence). For the CDR3, the DNA is TGTGCCTGGAGTGGGATGTGGGACACGGACACCTTC. Protein sequence: CAWSGMWDTDTF.